Listed below are T cell receptor beta chains from one sample, sequenced in a study of OX40 agonist ivuxolimab in advanced cancers. Clones were read by immunoSEQ multiplex PCR, and TCRdb kept only the in-frame ones, dropping some. The sample lists approximately 51,000 clones; roughly 80% were seen once. Here the sequenced sample was CD4+ or CD8+ T cells sorted from blood, taken in a trial of the OX40 agonist ivuxolimab. These receptors were obtained from an adult with an advanced solid tumor such as melanoma, head and neck, liver or kidney cancer. Each CDR3 is given with its conserved first and last residue. A D gene is named only where the DNA matches it firmly. Some rows have no size entry. The others give once, few or many, or a class for an expanded clone.

D gene	V gene	J gene	clone size	CDR3 DNA	CDR3 protein
NA	TRBV5-1	TRBJ1-1	NA	TGCGCCAGCAGCTTGGTGGGGGGAATGAACACTGAAGCTTTCTTT	CASSLVGGMNTEAFF
TRBD1	TRBV6-1	TRBJ1-5	NA	TGTGCCAGCAGTAAAAGCCAGGGGGGCAATCAGCCCCAGCATTTT	CASSKSQGGNQPQHF
NA	TRBV25-1	TRBJ1-5	once	TGTGCCAGCAGTCTCCCTGGAGGCAATCAGCCCCAGCATTTT	CASSLPGGNQPQHF
TRBD2	TRBV7-8	TRBJ2-7	NA	TGTGCCAGCAGCACCCGACTAGCTTACGAGCAGTACTTC	CASSTRLAYEQYF
TRBD1	TRBV6-1	TRBJ1-1	few	TGTGCCATCTCAGGGGGTGTCACTGAAGCTTTCTTT	CAISGGVTEAFF
NA	TRBV15	TRBJ2-7	NA	TGTGCCACCAGCAGAGATATCTACTACGAGCAGTACTTC	CATSRDIYYEQYF
NA	TRBV7-8	TRBJ1-2	NA	TGTGCCAGCAGCTTAGTCGGGGATGGCTACACCTTC	CASSLVGDGYTF
TRBD2	TRBV6-5	TRBJ2-2	few	TGTGCCAGCAGTTCCGCACTAGCGGGAGGGCCCGGGGAGCTGTTTTTT	CASSSALAGGPGELFF
NA	TRBV2	TRBJ1-4	NA	TGTGCCAGCACGAGGCAGGGAGCAACTAATGAAAAACTGTTTTTT	CASTRQGATNEKLFF
NA	TRBV4-1	TRBJ1-2	NA	TGCGCCAGCAGCCGGCCGGGACCGGGCGGCTACACCTTC	CASSRPGPGGYTF
NA	TRBV7-2	TRBJ2-5	NA	TGTGCCAGCAGCCCCTCTAGGCAGAGTGCCCAAGAGACCCAGTACTTC	CASSPSRQSAQETQYF
TRBD2	TRBV29-1	TRBJ2-2	NA	TGCAGCGTTGGGACTAGCATCACCGGGGAGCTGTTTTTT	CSVGTSITGELFF
NA	TRBV2	TRBJ1-5	few	TGTGCCAGCAGTGAAGAGGGCCATAGCAATCAGCCCCAGCATTTT	CASSEEGHSNQPQHF
TRBD2	TRBV7-9	TRBJ2-7	NA	TGTGCCAGCAGTTTCCTTGGGAGGGGTGCCCAGGAGCAGTACTTC	CASSFLGRGAQEQYF
NA	TRBV2	TRBJ1-5	medium-sized	TGTGCCAGCAGTGAACCCAATCAGCCCCAGCATTTT	CASSEPNQPQHF
NA	TRBV5-1	TRBJ2-7	few	TGCGCCAGCAGCTTGTTCGGGACTCCTTCCTACGAGCAGTACTTC	CASSLFGTPSYEQYF
NA	TRBV6-6	TRBJ1-5	NA	TGTGCCAGCAGTTACGCCGGGACACTTTATCAGCCCCAGCATTTT	CASSYAGTLYQPQHF
NA	TRBV29-1	TRBJ1-2	few	TGCAGCGTTGGCACTGACCGGGCCCCCGGCTACACCTTC	CSVGTDRAPGYTF
NA	TRBV6-6	TRBJ1-1	NA	TGTGCCAGCAGATGGGGGGTTGACACTGAAGCTTTCTTT	CASRWGVDTEAFF
NA	TRBV7-2	TRBJ1-1	once	TGTGCCAGCAGCTCCGGAGGGCGGGGCACTGAAGCTTTCTTT	CASSSGGRGTEAFF
NA	TRBV5-1	TRBJ1-1	NA	TGCGCCAGCAGCTTCGAGAGGGGGGCCAGAAATCGTAACACTGAAGCTTTCTTT	CASSFERGARNRNTEAFF
TRBD2	TRBV27	TRBJ2-5	NA	TGTGCCAGCAGAGGACTAGCGGGCCAAGAGACCCAGTACTTC	CASRGLAGQETQYF
NA	TRBV6-5	TRBJ2-2	NA	TGTGCCAGCAGTTTGACTGATGTTGGCGGGGAGCTGTTTTTT	CASSLTDVGGELFF
NA	TRBV2	TRBJ1-2	NA	TGTGCCAGCATCGAGGGGAGGGTAGTGAGAGGCTACACCTTC	CASIEGRVVRGYTF
NA	TRBV9	TRBJ2-3	few	TGTGCCAGCAGCGTAGGGGTGCAAATGGCTAGGTTTCTTCGTGGCACAGATACGCAGTATTTT	CASSVGVQMARFLRGTDTQYF
NA	TRBV6-5	TRBJ2-4	NA	TGTGCCAGCAGTTACTCGTCAAGAAAGGCTCAGTACTTC	CASSYSSRKAQYF
NA	TRBV5-1	TRBJ2-1	NA	TGCGCCAGCAGCTTGGGGATAGGCTCGAACTACAATGAGCAGTTCTTC	CASSLGIGSNYNEQFF
TRBD2	TRBV6-5	TRBJ2-7	NA	TGTGCCAGCAGTTACGGTGGGAGGGGCGAGCAGTACTTC	CASSYGGRGEQYF
TRBD1	TRBV18	TRBJ1-2	NA	TGTGCCAGCTCACCAGACAGGGTGCATGGCTACACCTTC	CASSPDRVHGYTF
NA	TRBV18	TRBJ2-3	NA	TGTGCCAGCTTGTTTGGACAGAGCACAGATACGCAGTATTTT	CASLFGQSTDTQYF
TRBD2	TRBV28	TRBJ2-7	NA	TGTGCCAGCAGGGAATCTTCAGCGGGAGGGAGGAACGAGCAGTACTTC	CASRESSAGGRNEQYF
NA	TRBV28	TRBJ1-4	NA	TGTGCCAGCAGTCCAATCCCGGGACGTGAAAAACTGTTTTTT	CASSPIPGREKLFF